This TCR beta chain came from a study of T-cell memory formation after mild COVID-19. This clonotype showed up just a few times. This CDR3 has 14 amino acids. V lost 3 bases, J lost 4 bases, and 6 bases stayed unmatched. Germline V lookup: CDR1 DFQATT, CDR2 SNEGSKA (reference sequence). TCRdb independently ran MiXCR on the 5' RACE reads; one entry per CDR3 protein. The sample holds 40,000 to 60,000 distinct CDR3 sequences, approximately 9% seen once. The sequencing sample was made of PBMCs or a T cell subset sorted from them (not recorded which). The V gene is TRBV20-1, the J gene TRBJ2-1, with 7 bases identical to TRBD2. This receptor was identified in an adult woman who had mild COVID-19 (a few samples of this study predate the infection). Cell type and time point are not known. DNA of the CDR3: TGCAGTGCTAGCAGGGAGGGCCTGTACAATGAGCAGTTCTTC. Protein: CSASREGLYNEQFF.